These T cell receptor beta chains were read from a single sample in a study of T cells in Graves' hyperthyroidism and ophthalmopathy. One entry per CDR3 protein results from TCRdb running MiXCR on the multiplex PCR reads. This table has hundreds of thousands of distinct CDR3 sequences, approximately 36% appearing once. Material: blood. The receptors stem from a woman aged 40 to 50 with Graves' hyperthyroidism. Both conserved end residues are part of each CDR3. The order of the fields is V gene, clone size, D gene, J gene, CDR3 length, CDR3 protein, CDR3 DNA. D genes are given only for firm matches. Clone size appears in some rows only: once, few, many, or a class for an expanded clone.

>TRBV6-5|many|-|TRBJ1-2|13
CASSSQGDYGYTF
TGTGCCAGCAGCTCACAGGGTGACTATGGCTACACCTTC
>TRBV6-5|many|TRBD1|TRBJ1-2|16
CASSPLSTGIGYGYTF
TGTGCCAGCAGTCCCCTGTCGACAGGGATAGGCTATGGCTACACCTTC
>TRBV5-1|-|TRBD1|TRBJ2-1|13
CARTDRGHNEQFF
TGCGCCAGGACGGACAGGGGCCACAATGAGCAGTTCTTC
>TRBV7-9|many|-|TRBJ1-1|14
CASSFQGQNTEAFF
TGTGCCAGCAGCTTTCAGGGACAGAACACTGAAGCTTTCTTT
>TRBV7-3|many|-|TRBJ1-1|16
CASSLTSTGGNTEAFF
TGTGCCAGCAGCTTAACGTCGACGGGAGGGAACACTGAAGCTTTCTTT
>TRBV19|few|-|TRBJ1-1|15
CASSLRDPPNTEAFF
TGTGCCAGTAGCCTCCGGGACCCTCCGAACACTGAAGCTTTCTTT
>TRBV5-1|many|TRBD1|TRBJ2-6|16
CASSAGQGSGANVLTF
TGCGCCAGCAGCGCTGGACAGGGCTCTGGGGCCAACGTCCTGACTTTC
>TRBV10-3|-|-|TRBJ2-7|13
CASWGTANYEQYF
TGTGCCAGCTGGGGGACGGCAAACTACGAGCAGTACTTC
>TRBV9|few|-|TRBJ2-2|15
CASSVEQGRTGELFF
TGTGCCAGCAGCGTAGAACAGGGTAGGACCGGGGAGCTGTTTTTT
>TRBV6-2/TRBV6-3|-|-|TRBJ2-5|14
CASSPIAVQETQYF
TGTGCCAGCAGTCCGATAGCGGTGCAAGAGACCCAGTACTTC
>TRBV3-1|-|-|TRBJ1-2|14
CASSQDRTGRGYTF
TGTGCCAGCAGCCAAGATCGTACAGGGAGAGGCTACACCTTC
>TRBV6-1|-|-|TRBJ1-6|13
CASREIRDSPLHF
TGTGCCAGCAGAGAAATCAGGGATTCACCCCTCCACTTT
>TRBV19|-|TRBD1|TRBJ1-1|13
CASSFGRGPEAFF
TGTGCCAGTAGTTTCGGCAGGGGGCCTGAAGCTTTCTTT
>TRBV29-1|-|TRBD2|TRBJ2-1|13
CSVPTSRGYEQFF
TGCAGCGTGCCGACTAGCCGGGGTTATGAGCAGTTCTTC
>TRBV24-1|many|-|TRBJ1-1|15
CATRGTTGGDTEAFF
TGTGCCACCAGAGGGACAACCGGCGGGGACACTGAAGCTTTCTTT
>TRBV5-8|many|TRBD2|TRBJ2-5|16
CASSSELAGVQETQYF
TGTGCCAGCAGCTCCGAACTAGCGGGAGTACAAGAGACCCAGTACTTC
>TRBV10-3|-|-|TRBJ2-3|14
CAISEGGYTDTQYF
TGTGCCATCAGTGAGGGAGGGTACACAGATACGCAGTATTTT
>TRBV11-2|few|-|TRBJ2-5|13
CASSFSKAETQYF
TGTGCCAGCAGCTTTTCGAAGGCGGAGACCCAGTACTTC
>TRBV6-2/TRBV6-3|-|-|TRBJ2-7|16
CASKIRRTASSYEQYF
TGTGCCAGCAAAATTCGCCGGACGGCCAGCTCCTACGAGCAGTACTTC
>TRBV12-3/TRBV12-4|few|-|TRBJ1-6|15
CASSYGQIYNSPLHF
TGTGCCAGCAGTTATGGTCAAATCTATAATTCACCCCTCCACTTT
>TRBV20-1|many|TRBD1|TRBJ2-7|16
CSARDLGGQGVYEQYF
TGCAGTGCTAGAGATTTGGGCGGCCAGGGGGTCTACGAGCAGTACTTC
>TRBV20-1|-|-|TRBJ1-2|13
CSARAENFGGYTF
TGCAGTGCTAGAGCCGAAAATTTCGGGGGCTACACCTTC
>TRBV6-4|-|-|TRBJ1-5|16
CAGSDSDRDFDQPQHF
TGTGCCGGCAGTGACTCCGACAGAGACTTTGATCAGCCCCAGCATTTT
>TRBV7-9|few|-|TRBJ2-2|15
CASSFWAVGSGELFF
TGTGCCAGCAGCTTCTGGGCAGTAGGATCCGGGGAGCTGTTTTTT
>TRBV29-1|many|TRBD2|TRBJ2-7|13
CSVVSGRSHEQYF
TGCAGCGTTGTGAGCGGGAGATCCCACGAGCAGTACTTC
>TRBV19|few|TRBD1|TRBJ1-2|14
CASNVGQGARGYTF
TGTGCCAGTAATGTCGGACAGGGGGCGAGAGGCTACACCTTC
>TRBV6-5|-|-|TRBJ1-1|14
CASSYSLAAIEAFF
TGTGCCAGCAGTTACTCTCTGGCCGCAATCGAAGCTTTCTTT
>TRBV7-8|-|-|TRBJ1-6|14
CASSLGDRNQPLHF
TGTGCCAGCAGCTTAGGGGATCGCAATCAGCCCCTCCACTTT
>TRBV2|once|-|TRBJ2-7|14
CASTGRSSTYEQYF
TGTGCCAGCACCGGACGGAGTTCTACCTACGAGCAGTACTTC